This TCR beta chain was recorded in a study of T-cell memory formation after mild COVID-19. The overall study: There were largely donor-specific TCR clusters.

TCR alpha and TCR beta cDNA libraries carrying sample barcodes and UMIs were produced by 5'RACE using constant-segment primers. TCRdb re-called the 5' RACE reads through MiXCR, storing one row per CDR3 protein. The table has approximately 430,000 distinct CDR3 sequences, about 25% seen once; the top ten hold less than 15%. V lost 0 bases and J lost 8, with 15 bases in between. Germline V gene lookup returns CDR1 SGDLS and CDR2 YYNGEE. The CDR3 spans 15 residues. The rearrangement uses TRBV9 and TRBJ2-1; D may be TRBD1 (5 bases). The material sequenced was PBMCs or a T cell subset sorted from them (not recorded which). The clonotype was recovered from an adult woman who had mild COVID-19 (a few samples of this study predate the infection). Cell type and time point are not known. The CDR3: CASSVGTLVVDEQFF. The CDR3 DNA reads as TGTGCCAGCAGCGTAGGGACACTCGTTGTGGATGAGCAGTTCTTC.